Listed below are T cell receptor beta chains from one sample, sequenced in a study of preoperative IRX-2 immunotherapy in early breast cancer. The method was immunoSEQ multiplex PCR; TCRdb's version includes in-frame clones alone and lacks a portion of them. The top ten hold less than 7% of the sample, which has around 25,000 clones, around 72% seen once. This specimen consisted of lymph node tissue, obtained after IRX-2 immunotherapy. These receptors came from a human donor with breast cancer. Both conserved end residues are part of each CDR3. A D gene is named only where the DNA matches it firmly. The listing skips clone size in some rows; elsewhere it reads once, few, many or a size class.

TRBJ1-2 . TRBV5-1 TRBD1 CASSKPGQGASGYTF TGCGCCAGCAGCAAACCGGGACAGGGGGCAAGTGGCTACACCTTC
TRBJ1-2 . TRBV6-8 . CASSYSESSRNYGYTF TGTGCCAGCAGTTACTCCGAATCATCCCGGAACTATGGCTACACCTTC
TRBJ1-5 . TRBV25-1 TRBD1 CASSPGGSNQPQHF TGTGCCAGCAGTCCAGGGGGTAGCAATCAGCCCCAGCATTTT
TRBJ2-2 . TRBV11-3 . CASSSNRAGGGELFF TGTGCCAGCAGCTCTAACAGGGCAGGAGGCGGGGAGCTGTTTTTT
TRBJ1-5 . TRBV5-1 . CASSPRGGPQPQHF TGCGCCAGCAGCCCTCGAGGGGGGCCCCAGCCCCAGCATTTT
TRBJ2-1 . TRBV25-1 TRBD2 CASSVTSGRRNEQFF TGTGCCAGCAGTGTGACTAGCGGGAGGCGCAATGAGCAGTTCTTC
TRBJ1-2 . TRBV19 TRBD1 CASTNGQGIQSYGYTF TGTGCCAGTACCAACGGACAGGGGATCCAGAGCTATGGCTACACCTTC
TRBJ1-5 . TRBV6-7 . CASSPGEWPQHF TGTGCCAGCAGCCCCGGTGAGTGGCCCCAGCATTTT
TRBJ2-1 once TRBV19 TRBD2 CASTAGLAVNEQFF TGTGCCAGTACCGCGGGACTAGCAGTCAATGAGCAGTTCTTC
TRBJ1-3 few TRBV15 TRBD1 CATSRTTGGSAGNTIYF TGTGCCACCAGCAGAACCACAGGGGGGTCGGCTGGAAACACCATATATTTT
TRBJ1-5 . TRBV7-1 . CASSSQDHQPQHF TGTGCCAGCAGCTCACAGGATCATCAGCCCCAGCATTTT
TRBJ1-5 few TRBV6-8 . CASRLMDSSNQPQHF TGTGCCAGCAGACTCATGGACAGTAGCAATCAGCCCCAGCATTTT
TRBJ2-1 . TRBV7-6 TRBD2 CASSLESAGGRNEQFF TGTGCCAGCAGCTTAGAGTCGGCGGGAGGGCGGAATGAGCAGTTCTTC
TRBJ2-7 . TRBV28 . CASEEQFTYEQYF TGTGCCAGTGAGGAACAGTTCACGTACGAGCAGTACTTC
TRBJ1-2 few TRBV6-8 TRBD1 CASSQGAGGYTF TGTGCCAGCAGCCAGGGGGCTGGTGGCTACACCTTC
TRBJ1-1 . TRBV7-1 TRBD1 CASSSSTGGSSDTEAFF TGTGCCAGCAGCTCTTCGACAGGGGGCTCGTCGGACACTGAAGCTTTCTTT
TRBJ1-3 . TRBV29-1 TRBD1 CSVTGGKGNTIYF TGCAGCGTTACAGGGGGCAAAGGAAACACCATATATTTT
TRBJ2-1 . TRBV9 . CASSDRVGRNEQFF TGTGCCAGCAGCGACAGGGTGGGAAGGAATGAGCAGTTCTTC
TRBJ1-1 . TRBV11-3 . CASSTWTPSNTEAFF TGTGCCAGCAGCACATGGACACCCTCGAACACTGAAGCTTTCTTT
TRBJ1-2 . TRBV6-8 . CASSYQSGGRRGYTF TGTGCCAGCAGTTACCAATCCGGGGGGCGAAGGGGCTACACCTTC
TRBJ2-1 . TRBV7-8 . CASSPPGSDEQFF TGTGCCAGCAGCCCCCCGGGCAGCGATGAGCAGTTCTTC
TRBJ2-7 . TRBV6-8 TRBD2 CASTIRTSDYEQYF TGTGCCAGCACCATCAGGACTAGCGACTACGAGCAGTACTTC
TRBJ2-6 . TRBV6-8 . CASSYGRAGANVLTF TGTGCCAGCAGTTATGGCAGGGCTGGGGCCAACGTCCTGACTTTC
TRBJ1-3 few TRBV28 . CASRLIGPTSGNTIYF TGTGCCAGCAGGCTTATAGGACCGACCTCTGGAAACACCATATATTTT
TRBJ2-3 . TRBV11-3 . CASSLGGLGTDTQYF TGTGCCAGCAGCTTAGGGGGCCTAGGCACAGATACGCAGTATTTT
TRBJ2-4 few TRBV11-3 . CASSLRSSFLAKNIQYF TGTGCCAGCAGCTTAAGGTCGTCCTTCTTAGCCAAAAACATTCAGTACTTC
TRBJ2-3 . TRBV6-8 . CASSYQGGPSTDTQYF TGTGCCAGCAGTTACCAGGGTGGCCCTAGCACAGATACGCAGTATTTT